Presented here are 27 T cell receptor beta chains from one specimen sequenced in a study of blood T cell repertoires in COVID-19. The repertoire was sequenced with immunoSEQ multiplex PCR; TCRdb's copy has only in-frame clones and lacks some. In the table there are approximately 58,000 clones, 75% to 90% of which are singletons. The sample taken for sequencing was peripheral blood. The source of these receptors is a man in his sixties with COVID-19, enrolled during active disease.

V and J are TRBV6-5 and TRBJ1-5; 7 nucleotides match TRBD1. The CDR3 contains 15 residues. Germline CDR1 and CDR2: MNHEY and SVGAGI. V lost 8 bases and J lost 1; bases outside the gene matches: 8. CDR3 sequence (DNA): TGTGCCAGCCTTCCTCCGGGACAGAGCAATCAGCCCCAGCATTTT. The encoded protein is CASLPPGQSNQPQHF.

The CDR3 nucleotides are TGTGCCAGCAGCTTAGGCGCAGGGGAGACCCAGTACTTC. Translated, it gives CASSLGAGETQYF. This chain connects TRBV11-3 to TRBJ2-5; possible D gene TRBD1, 5 bases. Germline V CDR1 and CDR2: SGHNT, YENEEA. The CDR3 loop spans 13 amino acids. The V end lost 1 base, the J end lost 5 bases, and 8 bases lay between the germline ends. Based on the CDR3 plus reference TRBV11-3 and TRBJ2-5, the full variable domain is EAGVVQSPRYKIIEKKQPVAFWCNPISGHNTLYWYLQNLGQGPELLIRYENEEAVDDSQLPKDRFSAERLKGVDSTLKIQPAELGDSAVYLCASSLGAGETQYFGPGTRLLVL.

The chain couples TRBV7-6 to TRBJ1-6; D remains unclear. Trimming took 1 base from V and 13 from J, leaving 5 bases between them. Germline CDR1 and CDR2: SGHVS and FNYEAQ. CDR3 length equals 11 residues. The DNA for the CDR3 is TGTGCCAGCAGCTTAGACTTCCCCCTCCACTTT. Amino acid sequence: CASSLDFPLHF.

The chain combines TRBV5-1 with TRBJ2-5, with D tentatively TRBD1 (5 bases). Germline lookup yields CDR1 SGHRS and CDR2 YFSETQ. The CDR3 totals 15 residues. V was clipped by 0 bases and J by 2 bases, with 11 bases between them. The CDR3, as DNA: TGCGCCAGCAGCTTGGCGGCAGGGAAACAAGAGACCCAGTACTTC. Translation gives CASSLAAGKQETQYF.

This clone has only one observation. The chain couples TRBV2 to TRBJ2-5; 7 bases are shared with TRBD2. Germline CDR1 reads SNHLY; CDR2 reads FYNNEI. J lost 5 bases, V lost 7 bases, and 28 bases had no gene match. This CDR3 has 20 amino acids. The CDR3 is CASILFGGSSGPPGRETQYF. The DNA of the CDR3 is TGTGCCAGCATCTTATTCGGGGGATCTAGCGGCCCCCCCGGACGGGAGACCCAGTACTTC.

The chain is built from TRBV5-5 and TRBJ1-2; weak D call: TRBD1 (5 bases). V lost 4 bases and J lost 1, with 14 bases in between. Looked up from germline, CDR1 is SGHKS and CDR2 is YYEKEE (reference sequence). This CDR3 has 15 residues. The CDR3 sequence is CASSGWGNFNYGYTF. The CDR3 DNA follows: TGTGCCAGCAGCGGATGGGGCAACTTTAACTATGGCTACACCTTC.

This clone has a single count. This chain uses TRBV30 with TRBJ2-7; D is perhaps TRBD2 (6 bases). The ends were cut back, 0 bases at V and 3 bases at J, with 15 bases in the middle. The CDR3 totals 15 residues. Germline lookup yields CDR1 GTSNPN and CDR2 SVGIG (reference sequence). CDR3 nucleotides: TGTGCCTGGAGTGTACTCGGGAGAGCCGGCTACGAGCAGTACTTC. This gives the protein CAWSVLGRAGYEQYF.

The chain has TRBV15 and TRBJ2-5; 9 bases fit TRBD1. Germline CDR1 reads LNHNV; CDR2 reads YYDKDF (reference sequence). Trimming at V came to 5 bases and at J to 5 bases, leaving 3 bases not matched to a gene. This CDR3 is built from 13 residues. The CDR3 DNA is TGTGCCACCAGCCGACAGGGGGGTGAGACCCAGTACTTC. Translation gives CATSRQGGETQYF. The variable domain in full, completed from reference TRBV15 and TRBJ2-5, reads DAMVIQNPRYQVTQFGKPVTLSCSQTLNHNVMYWYQQKSSQAPKLLFHYYDKDFNNEADTPDNFQSRRPNTSFCFLDIRSPGLGDTAMYLCATSRQGGETQYFGPGTRLLVL.

This clone was seen a few times. V and J are TRBV4-1 and TRBJ2-2, with a tentative D call TRBD2 (6 bases). V dropped 4 bases and J dropped 8 bases, with 17 bases sitting between them. CDR1 and CDR2 (germline): MGHRA, YSYEKL. The CDR3 loop spans 15 amino acids. CDR3 loop: CASSPTGPLAGELFF. CDR3 DNA sequence: TGCGCCAGCAGCCCTACCGGGCCACTAGCAGGGGAGCTGTTTTTT.

The chain has TRBV19 and TRBJ2-3; no definite D call. CDR3 length: 12 residues. V lost 3 bases and J lost 2, with 3 bases in between. Germline assignment: CDR1 LNHDA and CDR2 SQIVND (reference sequence). CDR3 bases: TGTGCCAGTAGTATGTACACAGATACGCAGTATTTT. It translates to CASSMYTDTQYF. The full variable domain, with the rest looked up from reference TRBV19 and TRBJ2-3, is DGGITQSPKYLFRKEGQNVTLSCEQNLNHDAMYWYRQDPGQGLRLIYYSQIVNDFQKGDIAEGYSVSREKKESFPLTVTSAQKNPTAFYLCASSMYTDTQYFGPGTRLTVL.

The chain carries TRBV19 and TRBJ2-1, with 13 bases that match TRBD2. Germline V CDR1 and CDR2: LNHDA, SQIVND (reference sequence). The CDR3 has 16 amino acids. V lost 4 bases and J lost 9; bases outside the gene matches: 9. CDR3 sequence reads: CASSTDTSGRAGEQFF. In DNA form, the CDR3 reads TGTGCCAGTAGTACCGACACTAGCGGGAGGGCCGGTGAGCAGTTCTTC.

The CDR3 DNA follows: TGTGCCAGCAGCCCTGGGCCAAAAGAGACCCAGTACTTC. Protein product: CASSPGPKETQYF. The chain uses TRBV7-3 and TRBJ2-5, with D unresolved. The CDR3 spans 13 residues. The germline V and J ends were trimmed by 5 bases and 3 bases, with 10 bases remaining between them. Germline V gives CDR1 SGHTA, CDR2 FQGTGA.

The chain joins TRBV3-1 (or the pseudogene TRBV3-2) to TRBJ1-4; D perhaps matches TRBD1 (6 bases). V was pared by 4 bases and J by 4 bases, with 13 bases between. The CDR3 has 15 amino acids. Germline lookup yields CDR1 LGHDT and CDR2 YNNKEL (reference sequence). The DNA for the CDR3 is TGTGCCAGCAGCCTCAGACAGGCGATTAATGAAAAACTGTTTTTT. Translated, it gives CASSLRQAINEKLFF.

V is TRBV4-1 and J is TRBJ2-3, with a possible D match to TRBD2 (6 bases). The CDR3 is 14 residues long. V was pared by 1 base and J by 13 bases, with 18 bases between. Germline V lookup: CDR1 MGHRA, CDR2 YSYEKL. CDR3 sequence: CASSQVEGIPIEYF. The CDR3 region has the DNA TGCGCCAGCAGCCAAGTGGAGGGGATACCTATAGAGTATTTT.

The V and J genes are TRBV7-2 and TRBJ2-1; 11 positions match TRBD2. CDR1 is SGHTA, CDR2 FQGNSA, per germline. V shed 2 bases and J 6 bases; nucleotides not matched to a gene: 6. The length of the CDR3 is 16 residues. CDR3 protein: CASSLLTGLAANEQFF. In DNA form, the CDR3 reads TGTGCCAGCAGCTTACTGACGGGACTAGCGGCCAATGAGCAGTTCTTC.

This sequence joins TRBV5-5 and TRBJ1-6; 11 nucleotides match TRBD1. Germline V gene data show CDR1 as SGHKS and CDR2 as YYEKEE (reference sequence). This CDR3 has 16 amino acids. Losses at the gene ends were 0 bases for V and 9 bases for J; bases not matched to a gene: 5. CDR3 coding DNA: TGTGCCAGCAGCTTGGAACCGGGACAGGGGGGTTCACCCCTCCACTTT. It translates to CASSLEPGQGGSPLHF.

The chain carries TRBV4-1 and TRBJ1-1, with 7 bases lining up with TRBD1. With 2 bases clipped from V and 4 bases from J, the junction kept 13 bases outside the gene matches. CDR3 size: 17 residues. Germline CDR1 MGHRA, CDR2 YSYEKL. The CDR3 is CASSQPFEGGGGTEAFF. CDR3 DNA sequence: TGCGCCAGCAGCCAACCATTCGAAGGGGGCGGAGGCACTGAAGCTTTCTTT.

This chain connects TRBV14 to TRBJ2-1; 12 bases map to TRBD2. Trimming at V came to 1 base and at J to 10 bases, leaving 5 bases not matched to a gene. The germline V gene encodes CDR1 SGHDN and CDR2 FVKESK. The CDR3 spans 15 residues. This CDR3 is CASSQGLAGVEEQFF. CDR3 nucleotides: TGTGCCAGCAGCCAAGGACTAGCGGGAGTAGAGGAGCAGTTCTTC.

V is TRBV21-1 and J is TRBJ2-2; the table calls TRBD1, which could not be checked here. TRBV21-1 is noted as a pseudogene. The CDR3 extends over 17 amino acids. CDR3 loop: CASSNKGQGVETGELFF. The CDR3 bases are TGTGCCAGCAGCAATAAGGGACAGGGGGTAGAGACCGGGGAGCTGTTTTTT.

This chain uses TRBV9 with TRBJ2-1, with D perhaps matching TRBD2 (5 bases). This CDR3 contains 17 residues. Germline assignment: CDR1 SGDLS and CDR2 YYNGEE. V lost 2 bases and J lost 6, with 21 bases in between. The DNA for the CDR3 is TGTGCCAGCAGCGTCGATGTGCGACTACAATCCCGCAATGAGCAGTTCTTC. Its protein product is CASSVDVRLQSRNEQFF.

The chain links TRBV29-1 to TRBJ2-7; 8 bases fit TRBD2. Germline CDR1 and CDR2: SQVTM and ANQGSEA. Trimming took 1 base from V and 0 from J; bases not matched to a gene: 8. This CDR3 is 16 amino acids long. In DNA form, the CDR3 reads TGCAGCGTTGAAGTCGTCTCGACTAGCGCCTCCTACGAGCAGTACTTC. This gives the protein CSVEVVSTSASYEQYF.

V and J are TRBV12-3 or TRBV12-4 and TRBJ1-1, with a weak D call TRBD1 (5 bases). The CDR3 loop spans 13 amino acids. Between the trimmed V and J ends, which lost 5 bases and 6 bases, there was a span of 13 bases. As DNA, the CDR3 is TGTGCCAGCAGTCTTCAGGGTGGGGCTGAAGCTTTCTTT. This codes for CASSLQGGAEAFF.

The rearrangement uses TRBV5-4 and TRBJ1-2, with 12 bases identical to TRBD1. Trimming removed 3 bases from V and 4 bases from J; junction bases left unmatched: 10. From germline, CDR1 is SGHNT and CDR2 YYREEE (reference sequence). The CDR3 contains 17 residues. CDR3 sequence: CASSSTGTGGRGYGYTF. The CDR3 nucleotides are TGTGCCAGCAGCTCCACCGGGACAGGGGGCCGTGGCTATGGCTACACCTTC.

The chain employs TRBV5-1 and TRBJ2-7; D might be TRBD1 (5 bases). The CDR3 is made up of 13 amino acids. V lost 0 bases to trimming and J lost 5 bases, with 9 bases between them. Germline V gene lookup returns CDR1 SGHRS and CDR2 YFSETQ. The CDR3 reads CASSLVQGHEQYF. The CDR3 coding sequence is TGCGCCAGCAGCTTGGTCCAGGGCCACGAGCAGTACTTC.

V usage is TRBV18 and J usage is TRBJ1-3, with D unresolved. This CDR3 spans 18 amino acids. Germline assignment: CDR1 KGHSH and CDR2 LQKENI. Trimming shortened V by 2 bases and J by 0 bases, and 17 bases separated the two germline ends. The CDR3 here is CASSPLLERSVSGNTIYF. The CDR3 DNA sequence: TGTGCCAGCTCACCATTATTGGAGAGGAGTGTCTCTGGAAACACCATATATTTT.

This sequence joins TRBV12-5 and TRBJ2-1; 10 bases are a match to TRBD2. This CDR3 spans 14 amino acids. CDR1 and CDR2 from the germline V gene are LGHNT and FRNRAP. This chain's CDR3 is CATQPSGSPNEQFF. The CDR3 DNA reads as TGTGCAACCCAGCCTAGCGGGAGCCCCAATGAGCAGTTCTTC. The variable domain in full, with the rest retrieved from reference TRBV12-5 and TRBJ2-1, is DARVTQTPRHKVTEMGQEVTMRCQPILGHNTVFWYRQTMMQGLELLAYFRNRAPLDDSGMPKDRFSAEMPDATLATLKIQPSEPRDSAVYFCATQPSGSPNEQFFGPGTRLTVL.

The chain recombines TRBV30 with TRBJ1-4, with unresolved D. The germline CDR1 and CDR2 sequences are GTSNPN and SVGIG (reference sequence). This CDR3 has 15 residues. V was cut by 4 bases and J by 4 bases, with 16 bases left in between. CDR3 DNA: TGTGCCTGGACCATTGGAGGAGGTTTTAATGAAAAACTGTTTTTT. Its translation: CAWTIGGGFNEKLFF.